A selection of T cell receptor beta chains follows, all from one sample in a study of blood T cell repertoires in COVID-19. Produced via immunoSEQ multiplex PCR; TCRdb's table is partial and in-frame only. The table includes around 400,000 clones, 80% to 90% detected once. Source material: peripheral blood. The source of these receptors is a man aged 35-49 years with acute or convalescent COVID-19. Each CDR3 is given with its conserved first and last residue. D genes are given only for firm matches.

V	D	J	length	CDR3
TRBV4-3	.	TRBJ1-3	16	CASSQDAGSSGNTIYF
TRBV6-4	.	TRBJ2-7	15	CASSPSSGSSYEQYF
TRBV4-1	.	TRBJ2-5	19	CASSQEAGRSGRRQETQYF
TRBV27	TRBD2	TRBJ2-2	19	CASRGYMAIAGESTGELFF
TRBV5-1	.	TRBJ2-7	15	CASSPLTGTPYEQYF
TRBV2	TRBD1	TRBJ2-7	14	CASSKRTGNYEQYF
TRBV6-4	.	TRBJ1-5	14	CASSEELAEQPQHF
TRBV7-8	.	TRBJ1-5	16	CASSLPGAVSNQPQHF
TRBV7-2	.	TRBJ1-4	13	CASSLTRTAKLFF
TRBV9	.	TRBJ1-2	13	CASSTATGHGYTF
TRBV7-9	.	TRBJ2-3	14	CASSSMAQADTQYF
TRBV28	.	TRBJ1-2	15	CASSLFYQPSGGYTF
TRBV14	TRBD2	TRBJ2-1	18	CASSQGRGLPISYNEQFF
TRBV9	TRBD1	TRBJ1-1	15	CASSDTGGSYTEAFF
TRBV5-6	TRBD1	TRBJ2-2	16	CASSWKRTGGPGELFF
TRBV7-8	.	TRBJ2-4	17	CASSLNQRGLAKNIQYF
TRBV19	.	TRBJ1-1	13	CASRPRGSTEAFF
TRBV11-1	.	TRBJ1-1	14	CASSSQYMNTEAFF
TRBV7-2	.	TRBJ1-1	14	CASSTRTGVTEAFF
TRBV6-2/TRBV6-3	.	TRBJ2-2	16	CASSYGPGFGTGELFF
TRBV6-5	TRBD2	TRBJ2-7	14	CASRRPGLAGEQYF
TRBV5-5	.	TRBJ1-5	15	CASSFLGDSNQPQHF
TRBV3-1/TRBV3-2	TRBD1	TRBJ2-1	14	CASSQGPTGDEQFF
TRBV28	.	TRBJ1-2	13	CASEFGRVYGYTF
TRBV9	.	TRBJ2-3	12	CASSQLTDTQYF
TRBV27	TRBD2	TRBJ2-5	13	CASTGSGRGTQYF
TRBV3-1/TRBV3-2	TRBD1	TRBJ2-5	15	CASSHADRDYETQYF
TRBV13	.	TRBJ1-4	14	CASSLVDKPEKLFF
TRBV6-5	.	TRBJ2-7	15	CASTRSLQTPYEQYF
TRBV9	.	TRBJ2-7	13	CASSGGQSYEQYF
TRBV2	.	TRBJ2-3	12	CASSQVTDTQYF